This T cell receptor beta chain emerged from a study of graft-versus-host responses after intestinal transplantation. Only in-frame clones appear in the TCRdb table, and some are missing; sequencing was by immunoSEQ multiplex PCR. The data hold some 86,000 clones, with about nine tenths observed a single time. The CDR3 length is 14 residues. With V trimmed by 4 bases and J by 7 bases, 7 bases remained unmatched. Germline V gene data show CDR1 as MDHEN and CDR2 as SYDVKM. Details on this clone: Antigen unknown.

This TCR was sampled from a human donor who was the organ donor for an intestinal transplant. V usage is TRBV28 and J usage is TRBJ1-2; 9 bases line up with TRBD1. The sequences come from unstimulated CD4+ T cells sorted from spleen or lymph node cells, collected before transplant. The CDR3 DNA sequence: TGTGCCAGCAGTTATGCGGACAGGGGATCTGGCTACACCTTC. It is translated as CASSYADRGSGYTF.